This T cell receptor beta chain was recovered during a study of cytomegalovirus exposure and HLA in healthy donors. Sequencing was performed with immunoSEQ multiplex PCR; in TCRdb, only in-frame clones are kept and a portion is missing. The sample includes 110,000 to 150,000 clones, around 93% seen only once; the top ten take less than 2%. Sequenced material: PBMCs. This receptor was obtained from a man younger than 35 in good health and CMV-seropositive.

The CDR3 coding sequence is TGTGCCAGCAGTGAACTGCAGGGGGGCTACAATGAGCAGTTCTTC. Its translation: CASSELQGGYNEQFF. V is TRBV2 and J is TRBJ2-1, with D perhaps TRBD1 (7 bases). CDR1 and CDR2 from the germline V gene are SNHLY and FYNNEI. The length of the CDR3 is 15 residues. V lost 2 bases, J lost 3 bases, and 11 bases lay in between. The whole variable domain, filled in from reference TRBV2 and TRBJ2-1, reads EPEVTQTPSHQVTQMGQEVILRCVPISNHLYFYWYRQILGQKVEFLVSFYNNEISEKSEIFDDQFSVERPDGSNFTLKIRSTKLEDSAMYFCASSELQGGYNEQFFGPGTRLTVL.